These 5 T cell receptor beta chains were all obtained from the same sample, sequenced in a study of blood T cell repertoires in COVID-19. The assay was immunoSEQ multiplex PCR, and TCRdb's table has in-frame clones only and misses some. The repertoire holds 60,000 to 85,000 clones, with 70% to 90% as singletons. Sequenced material: peripheral blood. Receptors were obtained from a woman aged 55 to 70 with acute or convalescent COVID-19.

The chain joins TRBV6-2 or TRBV6-3 to TRBJ2-5; no firm D call. The CDR3 loop spans 17 amino acids. Per the germline V gene, CDR1 is MNHEY and CDR2 is SVGEGT. V dropped 5 bases and J dropped 5 bases, with 24 bases sitting between them. The CDR3 sequence is CASSNHPPGSVKETQYF. CDR3 bases: TGTGCCAGCAGTAACCACCCCCCTGGCAGCGTGAAGGAGACCCAGTACTTC.

The chain carries TRBV28 and TRBJ2-3; no firm D call. Per germline, CDR1 MDHEN and CDR2 SYDVKM. Trimming removed 5 bases at V and 2 bases at J, with 5 bases between. The CDR3 spans 12 residues. The CDR3 reads CASSENTDTQYF. The CDR3 nucleotides are TGTGCCAGCAGTGAGAACACAGATACGCAGTATTTT.

This clone was counted between two and nine times. The rearrangement links TRBV6-2 or TRBV6-3 to TRBJ1-2; D possibly corresponds to TRBD1 (5 bases). Germline values: CDR1 MNHEY, CDR2 SVGEGT. Trimming left V 0 bases short and J 1 base short, with 9 bases between. The CDR3 consists of 15 residues. CDR3 DNA sequence: TGTGCCAGCAGTTACTCCGGGACTGTTAACTATGGCTACACCTTC. This codes for CASSYSGTVNYGYTF.

The chain links TRBV6-6 to TRBJ2-7; no clear D gene. Germline V gives CDR1 MNHNY, CDR2 SVGAGI (reference sequence). The V and J ends lost 3 bases and 0 bases respectively, with 6 bases between them. There are 13 residues in the CDR3. This CDR3 is CASSYESSYEQYV. For the CDR3, the DNA is TGTGCCAGCAGTTATGAGAGCTCCTACGAGCAGTACGTC.

The rearrangement links TRBV10-1 to TRBJ2-5; 9 bases align to TRBD1. Germline CDR1 reads WNHNN; CDR2 reads SYGVQD (reference sequence). CDR3 length: 16 residues. With V trimmed by 7 bases and J by 0 bases, 9 bases remained unmatched. The CDR3 spells CASTNSQGANQETQYF. CDR3 nucleotides: TGCGCCAGCACCAACTCACAGGGGGCGAACCAAGAGACCCAGTACTTC.